Below are 23 T cell receptor beta chains sequenced from a single sample in a study of OX40 agonist ivuxolimab in advanced cancers. Data came from immunoSEQ multiplex PCR; TCRdb stores just in-frame clones and leaves some out. The sample holds tens of thousands of clones, 91% seen once. Sequencing used CD4+ or CD8+ T cells sorted from blood, obtained in a trial of the OX40 agonist ivuxolimab. These receptors were obtained from an adult with an advanced solid tumor such as melanoma, head and neck, liver or kidney cancer.

The gene calls are TRBV4-1 and TRBJ2-5; possible D gene TRBD1, 5 bases. Trimming left V 0 bases short and J 3 bases short, with 5 bases between. Germline loops: CDR1 MGHRA, CDR2 YSYEKL. This CDR3 has 13 amino acids. As DNA, the CDR3 is TGCGCCAGCAGCCAAGAAGGGGAAGAGACCCAGTACTTC. Protein: CASSQEGEETQYF.

The J gene is TRBJ2-7, the V gene TRBV4-3; D is perhaps TRBD2 (7 bases). This CDR3 is 16 amino acids long. CDR1 is LGHNA, CDR2 YSLEER, per germline. Trimming left V 4 bases short and J 0 bases short, with 16 bases between. DNA of the CDR3: TGCGCCAGCAGCCCCGGGGAGGGGGAGAGCTCCTACGAGCAGTACTTC. This gives the protein CASSPGEGESSYEQYF.

Comment on this clone: The junction departs from germline at one end; a sequencing error may be responsible. This chain uses TRBV30 with TRBJ1-3; D is unclear. Germline V gives CDR1 GTSNPN, CDR2 SVGIG (reference sequence). The CDR3 extends over 11 amino acids. The CDR3 DNA is TGTGCCTGCCACTCTCGAAACACCATATATTTT. Translation: CACHSRNTIYF.

This chain joins TRBV9 and TRBJ2-3, with D possibly TRBD2 on 6 matching bases. The CDR3 loop spans 13 amino acids. Per the germline V gene, CDR1 is SGDLS and CDR2 is YYNGEE. Deletions cut 4 bases from V and 9 bases from J, with 15 bases between. CDR3 protein: CASSPLEGSTQYF. The CDR3 bases are TGTGCCAGCAGCCCCCTGGAGGGATCAACGCAGTATTTT.

The genes are TRBV4-1 and TRBJ2-3; 7 bases agree with TRBD1. The germline CDR1 and CDR2 sequences are MGHRA and YSYEKL. There are 14 residues in the CDR3. V lost 6 bases to trimming and J lost 7 bases; unmatched junction nucleotides: 10. The CDR3 sequence is CASRYGTDTHTQYF. CDR3 nucleotide sequence: TGCGCCAGCAGGTACGGGACAGACACTCATACGCAGTATTTT.

This rearrangement joins TRBV29-1 to TRBJ2-1; D might be TRBD1 (7 bases). The CDR3 has 14 amino acids. The ends were cut back, 3 bases at V and 7 bases at J, with 16 bases in the middle. Germline V CDR1 and CDR2: SQVTM, ANQGSEA. The CDR3 loop reads CSVEEGAGRNEQFF. CDR3 nucleotide sequence: TGCAGCGTTGAGGAGGGGGCTGGTCGTAATGAGCAGTTCTTC.

V is TRBV4-1 and J is TRBJ2-7; no firm D call. CDR1 is MGHRA, CDR2 YSYEKL, per germline. V was cut by 1 base and J by 7 bases, with 14 bases left in between. The CDR3 contains 14 residues. The CDR3 nucleotides are TGCGCCAGCAGCCAAGGATTTGGGCGAAATGAGCAGTACTTC. This encodes CASSQGFGRNEQYF.

J is TRBJ2-2 and V is TRBV5-6; D gene unclear. CDR3 length: 16 residues. Per the germline V gene, CDR1 is SGHDT and CDR2 is YYEEEE. Trimming took 4 bases from V and 3 from J, leaving 16 bases between them. CDR3 protein: CASSGERGLDTGELFF. CDR3 DNA: TGTGCCAGCAGCGGTGAGCGCGGTTTGGACACCGGGGAGCTGTTTTTT.

V and J are TRBV6-5 and TRBJ2-5; 8 nucleotides line up with TRBD2. The CDR3 runs 16 residues. Germline trimming cut 4 bases from V and 1 base from J; bases unmatched to any gene: 8. Germline V gives CDR1 MNHEY, CDR2 SVGAGI. CDR3 DNA: TGTGCCAGCAGTTCCCGACAGCGGGAGAGCCAAGAGACCCAGTACTTC. Translation gives CASSSRQRESQETQYF.

The chain combines TRBV5-5 with TRBJ1-4; D perhaps matches TRBD1 (5 bases). The CDR3 covers 15 residues. Germline assignment: CDR1 SGHKS and CDR2 YYEKEE (reference sequence). Trimming removed 4 bases at V and 2 bases at J, with 12 bases between. CDR3: CASSVPGGTNEKLFF. The DNA for the CDR3 is TGTGCCAGCAGCGTGCCGGGGGGGACTAATGAAAAACTGTTTTTT.

This sequence joins TRBV4-3 and TRBJ1-2; possible D gene TRBD1, 5 bases. V shed 1 base and J shed 4 bases, with 16 bases lying between them. CDR1 and CDR2 from the germline V gene are LGHNA and YSLEER. CDR3 length equals 16 residues. The CDR3 reads CASSQVRYTGGYGYTF. The CDR3, as DNA: TGCGCCAGCAGCCAAGTCCGCTATACAGGCGGCTATGGCTACACCTTC.

This sequence joins TRBV28 and TRBJ2-1, with 10 nucleotides matching TRBD1. After removal of 5 bases from V and 6 bases from J, the junction contained 10 bases not matched to a gene. CDR1 and CDR2 from the germline V gene are MDHEN and SYDVKM. The CDR3 spans 16 residues. The CDR3 DNA is TGTGCCAGCAGTACCCTTAGGGACAGGGGAACCAATGAGCAGTTCTTC. Its translation: CASSTLRDRGTNEQFF. Together with reference TRBV28 and TRBJ2-1, the CDR3 gives the full variable domain: DVKVTQSSRYLVKRTGEKVFLECVQDMDHENMFWYRQDPGLGLRLIYFSYDVKMKEKGDIPEGYSVSREKKERFSLILESASTNQTSMYLCASSTLRDRGTNEQFFGPGTRLTVL.

The genes are TRBV5-6 and TRBJ2-3; perhaps TRBD2 as D (6 bases). V was shortened by 4 bases and J by 4 bases, with 16 bases between the two germline ends. The CDR3 sequence is 15 residues long. From germline, CDR1 is SGHDT and CDR2 YYEEEE. The CDR3, as DNA: TGTGCCAGCAGCGCACTAGCATGGTTTTCAGATACGCAGTATTTT. Protein product: CASSALAWFSDTQYF. The whole variable domain, filled in from reference TRBV5-6 and TRBJ2-3, reads DAGVTQSPTHLIKTRGQQVTLRCSPKSGHDTVSWYQQALGQGPQFIFQYYEEEERQRGNFPDRFSGHQFPNYSSELNVNALLLGDSALYLCASSALAWFSDTQYFGPGTRLTVL.

This clone was picked up one time. The rearrangement links TRBV7-6 to TRBJ1-5, with a tentative D call TRBD1 (5 bases). The CDR3 consists of 15 residues. Germline lookup yields CDR1 SGHVS and CDR2 FNYEAQ. V gave up 5 bases and J gave up 0 bases, with 11 bases separating them. The CDR3 protein is CASSPDTGSNQPQHF. CDR3 DNA: TGTGCCAGCAGCCCCGACACAGGTAGCAATCAGCCCCAGCATTTT.

This clone was detected only once. The V gene is TRBV6-1, the J gene TRBJ1-5; D gene ambiguous. The CDR3 sequence is 16 residues long. CDR1 is MNHNS and CDR2 is SASEGT in the germline V gene. Trimming took off 1 base at V and 2 bases at J, with 12 bases between the two ends. CDR3 nucleotide sequence: TGTGCCAGCAGTGAAGTAGGAGGACTAGGCAATCAGCCCCAGCATTTT. Translated: CASSEVGGLGNQPQHF.

The chain is built from TRBV29-1 and TRBJ2-2; D is perhaps TRBD2 (5 bases). Germline V gene lookup returns CDR1 SQVTM and CDR2 ANQGSEA. The CDR3 sequence is 11 residues long. Between the trimmed V and J ends, which lost 4 bases and 6 bases, there was a span of 6 bases. The CDR3 coding sequence is TGCAGCGTTGTGCGGGCCGGGGAGCTGTTTTTT. Protein: CSVVRAGELFF.

This chain joins TRBV5-4 and TRBJ2-5; D perhaps matches TRBD2 (6 bases). The CDR3 consists of 13 residues. The V end lost 3 bases, the J end lost 3 bases, and 9 bases lay between the germline ends. Per the germline V gene, CDR1 is SGHNT and CDR2 is YYREEE (reference sequence). CDR3 DNA sequence: TGTGCCAGCAGCTCGCGGGGCGAAGAGACCCAGTACTTC. The encoded protein is CASSSRGEETQYF.

This clone was counted a few times. J is TRBJ1-4 and V is TRBV6-1; 8 bases align to TRBD1. This CDR3 is 14 amino acids long. Germline V lookup: CDR1 MNHNS, CDR2 SASEGT. The V gene end was trimmed by 1 base and the J gene end by 7 bases; junction bases not matched to a gene: 2. The CDR3 DNA is TGTGCCAGCAGTGAAGGGACAGGGTTTGAAAAACTGTTTTTT. Translation gives CASSEGTGFEKLFF.

V and J are TRBV7-9 and TRBJ2-6; no reliable D call. Per germline, CDR1 SEHNR and CDR2 FQNEAQ (reference sequence). With 5 bases removed from V and 6 bases from J, the gap between germline ends came to 17 bases. The CDR3 sequence is 16 residues long. Written as DNA, the CDR3 is TGTGCCAGCAGCATACCGACCCTGGTGGAGGCCAACGTCCTGACTTTC. Protein sequence: CASSIPTLVEANVLTF.

The chain joins TRBV6-1 to TRBJ2-7; D uncertain. Germline CDR1 MNHNS, CDR2 SASEGT. Trimming took 4 bases from V and 3 from J, leaving 10 bases between them. CDR3 length: 13 residues. The CDR3 spells CASSATLFYEQYF. The CDR3 DNA sequence: TGTGCCAGCAGTGCGACCCTTTTCTACGAGCAGTACTTC.

V is TRBV15 and J is TRBJ1-2, with a tentative D call TRBD1 (6 bases). This CDR3 is built from 17 residues. Germline V gene lookup returns CDR1 LNHNV and CDR2 YYDKDF (reference sequence). The V gene lost 0 bases and the J gene lost 4 bases, with 18 bases spanning the gap. The CDR3 protein is CATSRDRNRESIYGYTF. DNA of the CDR3: TGTGCCACCAGCAGAGACCGTAACAGGGAGTCGATCTATGGCTACACCTTC.

This rearrangement joins TRBV4-3 to TRBJ1-2, with D perhaps TRBD1 (5 bases). V lost 5 bases and J 2 bases, leaving 15 bases between the germline ends. CDR1 and CDR2 from the germline V gene are LGHNA and YSLEER. This CDR3 is 15 amino acids long. Here the CDR3 DNA reads TGCGCCAGCAGCTCCTCTCAGGGTTCGAACTATGGCTACACCTTC. It codes for CASSSSQGSNYGYTF.

The gene calls are TRBV6-5 and TRBJ2-5; D is perhaps TRBD2 (6 bases). The V gene lost 6 bases and the J gene lost 5 bases, with 13 bases spanning the gap. CDR1 and CDR2 from the germline V gene are MNHEY and SVGAGI. CDR3 length equals 13 residues. The DNA for the CDR3 is TGTGCCAGCAGCGGGACTTTTTGGGAGACCCAGTACTTC. It translates to CASSGTFWETQYF.